The 14 T cell receptor beta chains below were found in one sample sequenced in a study of blood T cell repertoires in COVID-19. Clones were sequenced by immunoSEQ multiplex PCR, and TCRdb holds only the in-frame ones, with some missing. This table holds about 85,000 clones, nearly 90% found once. Material for sequencing was peripheral blood. All receptors come from a woman of 80 years or more with active or convalescent COVID-19.

This chain connects TRBV2 to TRBJ1-2; 7 bases are shared with TRBD1. The CDR3 runs 13 residues. Germline CDR1 reads SNHLY; CDR2 reads FYNNEI. V dropped 6 bases and J dropped 5; count of bases not matched to a gene: 6. In DNA form, the CDR3 reads TGTGCCAGCAGGCCGGGACAGCCATATGGCTACACCTTC. Its translation is CASRPGQPYGYTF.

This chain links TRBV9 with TRBJ2-5; 10 nucleotides match TRBD2. The germline V gene has CDR1 SGDLS and CDR2 YYNGEE. The CDR3 consists of 18 residues. V lost 3 bases, J lost 4 bases, and 15 bases stayed unmatched. This chain's CDR3 is CASSEGVFSSGRRETQYF. The CDR3 coding sequence is TGTGCCAGCAGCGAGGGAGTATTTTCTAGCGGGAGACGAGAGACCCAGTACTTC.

This rearrangement joins TRBV10-3 to TRBJ2-1; the match to TRBD2 covers 8 bases. CDR3 size: 13 residues. The ends lost 7 bases at V and 4 bases at J; junction bases unmatched: 3. CDR1 is ENHRY and CDR2 is SYGVKD in the germline V gene. CDR3 DNA sequence: TGTGCCATCACTAGCGGGCGGTACAATGAGCAGTTCTTC. Its translation: CAITSGRYNEQFF.

The genes are TRBV25-1 and TRBJ1-4; 7 bases match TRBD1. Germline CDR1 and CDR2: MGHDK and SYGVNS. With 2 bases clipped from V and 5 bases from J, the junction kept 5 bases outside the gene matches. The CDR3 has 15 residues. The CDR3 spells CASSENRGENEKLFF. The CDR3 DNA reads TGTGCCAGCAGTGAAAACAGGGGCGAGAATGAAAAACTGTTTTTT.

The chain employs TRBV11-2 and TRBJ1-5; perhaps TRBD1 as D (6 bases). The V gene lost 5 bases and the J gene lost 2 bases, with 13 bases spanning the gap. CDR1 is SGHAT, CDR2 FQNNGV, per germline. The CDR3 contains 15 residues. Here the CDR3 reads CASSQGGNGNQPQHF. DNA for the CDR3: TGTGCCAGCAGCCAAGGGGGAAACGGCAATCAGCCCCAGCATTTT.

This clone was seen a few times. This chain connects TRBV9 to TRBJ2-1; TRBD2 matches 14 bases. The germline V gene encodes CDR1 SGDLS and CDR2 YYNGEE. The CDR3 spans 19 residues. Trimming removed 4 bases from V and 0 bases from J; junction bases left unmatched: 9. The CDR3: CASSSGLAGGPFSYNEQFF. The CDR3 DNA sequence: TGTGCCAGCAGCTCCGGACTAGCGGGAGGACCCTTCTCCTACAATGAGCAGTTCTTC.

The chain is built from TRBV2 and TRBJ2-3; 10 positions agree with TRBD2. The CDR3 is 16 residues long. CDR1 is SNHLY, CDR2 FYNNEI, per germline. J gave up 3 bases and V 4 bases, and 7 bases lay outside the gene matches. The CDR3 nucleotides read TGTGCCAGCAGTGGGTCGACTAGCGGGTTTACAGATACGCAGTATTTT. Amino acid sequence: CASSGSTSGFTDTQYF.

The rearrangement links TRBV6-2 or TRBV6-3 to TRBJ1-6; 9 bases fit TRBD1. From germline, CDR1 is MNHEY and CDR2 SVGEGT. V lost 5 bases to trimming and J lost 7 bases; unmatched junction nucleotides: 15. This CDR3 spans 18 amino acids. The CDR3 DNA reads as TGTGCCAGCAGTCTCGATCCGGGACAGGGTGTCAGGAATTCACCCCTCCACTTT. Its translation is CASSLDPGQGVRNSPLHF.

The chain recombines TRBV9 with TRBJ1-3; D is uncertain. This CDR3 has 14 amino acids. Germline CDR1 and CDR2: SGDLS and YYNGEE. V lost 0 bases and J 2 bases, leaving 6 bases between the germline ends. In DNA, the CDR3 is TGTGCCAGCAGCGTAGGAGGAGCTGGAAACACCATATATTTT. Protein sequence: CASSVGGAGNTIYF.

This sequence joins TRBV19 and TRBJ1-5; D gene uncertain. The length of the CDR3 is 15 residues. The germline V gene encodes CDR1 LNHDA and CDR2 SQIVND (reference sequence). V dropped 3 bases and J dropped 4 bases, with 13 bases sitting between them. Here the CDR3 reads CASSIQEVGNQPQHF. The CDR3 DNA is TGTGCCAGTAGTATTCAGGAGGTGGGTAATCAGCCCCAGCATTTT.

This clone has only one observation. This sequence joins TRBV18 and TRBJ2-2; possible D gene TRBD1, 5 bases. Germline loops: CDR1 KGHSH, CDR2 LQKENI. Trimming left V 4 bases short and J 3 bases short, with 12 bases between. CDR3 length: 15 residues. The CDR3 here is CASSLDRAYTGELFF. Written as DNA, the CDR3 is TGTGCCAGCTCACTTGACAGAGCCTACACCGGGGAGCTGTTTTTT.

The chain carries TRBV7-9 and TRBJ1-1; D is undetermined. CDR1 is SEHNR and CDR2 is FQNEAQ in the germline V gene (reference sequence). The CDR3 contains 13 residues. V shed 6 bases and J shed 1 base, with 9 bases lying between them. The CDR3 reads CASSLSSNTEAFF. CDR3 coding DNA: TGTGCCAGCAGTTTATCGTCGAACACTGAAGCTTTCTTT. The complete variable domain, with remaining parts taken from reference TRBV7-9 and TRBJ1-1, reads DTGVSQNPRHKITKRGQNVTFRCDPISEHNRLYWYRQTLGQGPEFLTYFQNEAQLEKSRLLSDRFSAERPKGSFSTLEIQRTEQGDSAMYLCASSLSSNTEAFFGQGTRLTVV.

V is TRBV27 and J is TRBJ2-1; 12 bases line up with TRBD2. Germline assignment: CDR1 MNHEY and CDR2 SMNVEV (reference sequence). V lost 4 bases, J lost 8 bases, and 3 bases stayed unmatched. The CDR3 is made up of 14 amino acids. Written as DNA, the CDR3 is TGTGCCAGCAGTTCGACTAGCGGGAGATATGAGCAGTTCTTC. It is translated as CASSSTSGRYEQFF.

V gene TRBV20-1 combines with J gene TRBJ2-7; a possible D gene is TRBD1 (5 bases). Germline V lookup: CDR1 DFQATT, CDR2 SNEGSKA (reference sequence). Trimming removed 3 bases from V and 1 base from J, with 10 bases in between. The CDR3 has 13 amino acids. CDR3 in DNA: TGCAGTGCTAGTGACCAGGGATCCTACGAGCAGTACTTC. It yields the protein CSASDQGSYEQYF.